The table lists the clone carrying this T cell receptor (beta chain) with a few counts. The CDR3 has 14 residues. V dropped 2 bases and J dropped 1 base, with 9 bases sitting between them. Per germline, CDR1 MGHDK and CDR2 SYGVNS. The record originates from a study of blood T cell repertoires in COVID-19. Study-wide context: Spain, Italy and the United States supplied samples that represented acute and convalescent COVID-19. The cDNA or gDNA used as material had been derived from T cells, B-cell-depleted T cells, or PBMCs.

In the original analysis: Amplification with reference gene primers provided the estimates of nucleated cell counts. Sequencing was performed with immunoSEQ multiplex PCR; in TCRdb, only in-frame clones are kept and a portion is missing. V and J calls and clone size are copied from that table; D and trimming were computed from the DNA. Found here are 200,000 to 300,000 clones, 88% of them singletons; the top ten hold roughly 0.8%. Material for sequencing was peripheral blood. The V and J genes are TRBV25-1 and TRBJ2-7, with no clear D. The clonotype comes from a woman aged 25 to 39 with acute or convalescent COVID-19. DNA for the CDR3: TGTGCCAGCAGTGAAGATCCAGGTTCCTACGAGCAGTACTTC. Its protein is CASSEDPGSYEQYF.